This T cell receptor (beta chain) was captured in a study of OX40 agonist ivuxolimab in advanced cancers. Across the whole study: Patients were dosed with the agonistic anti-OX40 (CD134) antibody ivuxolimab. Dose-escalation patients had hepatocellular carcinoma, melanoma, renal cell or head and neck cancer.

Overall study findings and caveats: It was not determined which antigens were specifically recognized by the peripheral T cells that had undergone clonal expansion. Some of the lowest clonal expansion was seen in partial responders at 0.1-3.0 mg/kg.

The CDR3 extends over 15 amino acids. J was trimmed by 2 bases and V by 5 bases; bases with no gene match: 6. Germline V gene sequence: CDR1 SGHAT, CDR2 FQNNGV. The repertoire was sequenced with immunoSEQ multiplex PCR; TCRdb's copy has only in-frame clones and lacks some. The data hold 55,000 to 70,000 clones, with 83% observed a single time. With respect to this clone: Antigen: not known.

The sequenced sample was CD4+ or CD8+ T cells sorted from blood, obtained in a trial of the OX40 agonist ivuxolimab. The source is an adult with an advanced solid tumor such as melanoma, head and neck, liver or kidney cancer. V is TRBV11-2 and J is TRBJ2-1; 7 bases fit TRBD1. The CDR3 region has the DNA TGTGCCAGCAGCATTCGACAGGGCACCTACAATGAGCAGTTCTTC. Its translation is CASSIRQGTYNEQFF.